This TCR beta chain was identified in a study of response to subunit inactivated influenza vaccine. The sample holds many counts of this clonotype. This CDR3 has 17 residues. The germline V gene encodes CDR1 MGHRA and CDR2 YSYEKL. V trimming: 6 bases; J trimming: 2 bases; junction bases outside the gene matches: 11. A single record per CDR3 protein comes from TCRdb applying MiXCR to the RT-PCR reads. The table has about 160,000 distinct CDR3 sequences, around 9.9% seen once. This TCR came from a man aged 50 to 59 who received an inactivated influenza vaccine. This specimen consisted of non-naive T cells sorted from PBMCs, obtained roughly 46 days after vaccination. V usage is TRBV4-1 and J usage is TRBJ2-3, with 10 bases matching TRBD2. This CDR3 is CASSFPGLAEPTDTQYF. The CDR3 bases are TGCGCCAGCAGTTTCCCTGGACTAGCGGAGCCCACAGATACGCAGTATTTT.